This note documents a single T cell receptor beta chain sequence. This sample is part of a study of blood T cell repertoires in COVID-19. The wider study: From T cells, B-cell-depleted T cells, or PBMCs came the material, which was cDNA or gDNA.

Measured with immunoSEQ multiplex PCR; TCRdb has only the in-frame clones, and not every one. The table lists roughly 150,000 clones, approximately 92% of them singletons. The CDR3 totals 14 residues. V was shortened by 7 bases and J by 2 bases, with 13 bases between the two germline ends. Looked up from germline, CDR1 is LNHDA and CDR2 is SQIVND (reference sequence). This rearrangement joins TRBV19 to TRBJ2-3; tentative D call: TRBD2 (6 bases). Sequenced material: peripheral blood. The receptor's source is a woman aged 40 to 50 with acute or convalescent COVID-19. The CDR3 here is CASNPGLSTDTQYF. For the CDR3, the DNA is TGTGCCAGTAATCCGGGACTTTCCACAGATACGCAGTATTTT.